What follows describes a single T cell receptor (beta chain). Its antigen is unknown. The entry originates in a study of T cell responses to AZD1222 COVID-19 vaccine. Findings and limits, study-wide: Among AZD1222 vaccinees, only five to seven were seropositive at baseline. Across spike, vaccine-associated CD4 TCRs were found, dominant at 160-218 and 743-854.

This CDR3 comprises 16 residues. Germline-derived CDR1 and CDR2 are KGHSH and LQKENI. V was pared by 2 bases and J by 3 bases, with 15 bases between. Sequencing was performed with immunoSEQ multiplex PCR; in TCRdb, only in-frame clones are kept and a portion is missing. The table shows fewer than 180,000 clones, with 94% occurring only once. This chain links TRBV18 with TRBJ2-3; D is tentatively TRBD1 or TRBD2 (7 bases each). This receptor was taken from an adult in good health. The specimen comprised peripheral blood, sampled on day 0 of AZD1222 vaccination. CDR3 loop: CASSPREGASTDTQYF. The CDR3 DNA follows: TGTGCCAGCTCACCAAGGGAGGGGGCATCGACAGATACGCAGTATTTT. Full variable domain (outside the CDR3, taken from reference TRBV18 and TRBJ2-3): NAGVMQNPRHLVRRRGQEARLRCSPMKGHSHVYWYRQLPEEGLKFMVYLQKENIIDESGMPKERFSAEFPKEGPSILRIQQVVRGDSAAYFCASSPREGASTDTQYFGPGTRLTVL.